This is a list of T cell receptor beta chains from one sample in a study of cytomegalovirus exposure and HLA in healthy donors. The repertoire was sequenced with immunoSEQ multiplex PCR; TCRdb's copy has only in-frame clones and lacks some. The table shows 70,000 or so clones, with roughly four fifths occurring only once. What was sequenced was PBMCs. Receptors were obtained from a woman aged 55-69 years in good health and CMV-seropositive. CDR3s include the opening cysteine and the closing phenylalanine or tryptophan. The D gene is left open where the match is weak. Rows give clone size only sometimes, using once, few, many, or a class for an expanded clone.

v_gene	d_gene	abundance	j_gene	CDR3aa	CDR3nt
TRBV27	NA	once	TRBJ1-5	CASSPLPQRGQPQHF	TGTGCCAGCAGTCCGTTGCCCCAAAGAGGTCAGCCCCAGCATTTT
TRBV11-2	TRBD2	NA	TRBJ2-7	CASSFYSGRSYEQYF	TGTGCCAGCAGCTTCTATAGCGGGCGATCCTACGAGCAGTACTTC
TRBV5-5	NA	few	TRBJ2-7	CASSSSELSYEQYF	TGTGCCAGCAGCTCCTCGGAGCTCTCCTACGAGCAGTACTTC
TRBV2	NA	NA	TRBJ2-3	CASRGEGADTQYF	TGTGCCAGCCGGGGAGAGGGGGCAGATACGCAGTATTTT
TRBV20-1	TRBD1	NA	TRBJ1-1	CSASTDRAPFF	TGCAGTGCTAGCACGGACAGGGCGCCGTTCTTT
TRBV19	TRBD1	NA	TRBJ1-6	CASSVGQAINSPLHF	TGTGCCAGTAGTGTCGGACAGGCCATTAATTCACCCCTCCACTTT
TRBV19	TRBD1	NA	TRBJ1-1	CASRWDSLNTEAFF	TGTGCCAGTAGATGGGACAGCTTGAACACTGAAGCTTTCTTT
TRBV7-9	TRBD2	NA	TRBJ2-1	CASSSSGVPYNEQFF	TGTGCCAGCAGTTCTAGCGGGGTCCCCTACAATGAGCAGTTCTTC
TRBV6-5	NA	NA	TRBJ1-4	CASSYRGNEKLFF	TGTGCCAGCAGTTACCGGGGAAATGAAAAACTGTTTTTT
TRBV4-1	NA	NA	TRBJ1-5	CASSQDLPRQPQHF	TGCGCCAGCAGCCAAGACCTGCCGAGGCAGCCCCAGCATTTT
TRBV5-1	NA	once	TRBJ2-2	CASSFFGENTGELFF	TGCGCCAGCAGCTTTTTCGGGGAGAACACCGGGGAGCTGTTTTTT
TRBV18	NA	NA	TRBJ1-5	CASSPGGNQPQHF	TGTGCCAGCTCACCAGGGGGCAACCAGCCCCAGCATTTT
TRBV18	NA	NA	TRBJ1-1	CASSPDEGKEAFF	TGTGCCAGCTCACCTGACGAGGGTAAGGAAGCTTTCTTT
TRBV6-6	NA	few	TRBJ2-7	CASSGRGPEQYF	TGTGCCAGCAGTGGAAGGGGTCCCGAGCAGTACTTC
TRBV6-1	TRBD1	NA	TRBJ1-5	CASSEMTGAGQPQHF	TGTGCCAGCAGTGAGATGACAGGGGCCGGTCAGCCCCAGCATTTT
TRBV6-4	NA	NA	TRBJ1-5	CASGREAGNQPQHF	TGTGCCAGCGGCAGGGAGGCTGGCAATCAGCCCCAGCATTTT
TRBV9	NA	once	TRBJ1-2	CASSPRQDGYTF	TGTGCCAGCAGCCCCCGACAGGACGGCTACACCTTC
TRBV20-1	NA	NA	TRBJ1-5	CSARDQRAQHF	TGCAGTGCTAGAGATCAACGGGCCCAGCATTTT
TRBV28	TRBD1	NA	TRBJ2-7	CASSILDRHSYEQYF	TGTGCCAGCAGTATATTGGACAGGCACTCCTACGAGCAGTACTTC
TRBV9	TRBD1	NA	TRBJ1-4	CASSVKPGTANEKLFF	TGTGCCAGCAGCGTGAAGCCGGGGACAGCAAATGAAAAACTGTTTTTT
TRBV18	NA	NA	TRBJ1-5	CASSGDSSNQPQHF	TGTGCCAGCTCAGGGGACTCTTCCAATCAGCCCCAGCATTTT
TRBV2	TRBD2	NA	TRBJ2-3	CASSRGGRYTDTQYF	TGTGCCAGCAGTCGCGGGGGGCGTTACACAGATACGCAGTATTTT
TRBV5-4	NA	NA	TRBJ2-7	CASSFRANPYEQYF	TGTGCCAGCAGCTTTCGAGCGAATCCCTACGAGCAGTACTTC
TRBV10-1	TRBD1	NA	TRBJ1-4	CASSAPGQKKLFF	TGCGCCAGCAGCGCCCCGGGACAGAAAAAACTGTTTTTT
TRBV20-1	NA	NA	TRBJ2-3	CSARVGDTQYF	TGCAGTGCTAGAGTTGGCGATACGCAGTATTTT
TRBV11-2	NA	NA	TRBJ1-5	CASSLGAGRSNQPQHF	TGTGCCAGCAGCTTAGGGGCAGGCCGTAGCAATCAGCCCCAGCATTTT
TRBV7-6	NA	NA	TRBJ2-1	CASSLGRVTYNEQFF	TGTGCCAGCAGCTTAGGGAGGGTAACCTACAATGAGCAGTTCTTC
TRBV9	NA	NA	TRBJ1-3	CASSVAPRSPGTGNTIYF	TGTGCCAGCAGCGTAGCACCCAGGTCCCCTGGAACTGGAAACACCATATATTTT
TRBV5-1	NA	NA	TRBJ2-7	CASSLRGQRTYEQYF	TGCGCCAGCAGCTTGAGAGGACAACGGACCTACGAGCAGTACTTC
TRBV9	NA	NA	TRBJ2-2	CASSVDPGGTGELFF	TGTGCCAGCAGCGTAGACCCAGGGGGGACCGGGGAGCTGTTTTTT
TRBV10-1	NA	NA	TRBJ1-1	CASSAELTVGAFF	TGCGCCAGCAGTGCAGAACTAACCGTAGGAGCTTTCTTT
TRBV5-1	NA	NA	TRBJ2-1	CASSSLGLSSYNEQFF	TGCGCCAGCAGCTCACTGGGGCTGAGCTCCTACAATGAGCAGTTCTTC
TRBV18	TRBD2	NA	TRBJ2-4	CASSPRDSGLAGLDF	TGTGCCAGCTCACCACGGGATTCGGGGTTAGCGGGTTTGGACTTC
TRBV10-2	TRBD2	NA	TRBJ2-1	CASSEPPLAGANNEQFF	TGCGCCAGCAGTGAGCCCCCACTAGCGGGCGCTAACAATGAGCAGTTCTTC
TRBV11-1	TRBD1	NA	TRBJ1-1	CASSPTGAEAFF	TGTGCCAGCAGCCCCACAGGGGCTGAAGCTTTCTTT
TRBV5-1	TRBD2	NA	TRBJ2-5	CASSFASGGAVETQYF	TGCGCCAGCAGCTTCGCTAGCGGGGGGGCCGTAGAGACCCAGTACTTC
TRBV5-1	NA	NA	TRBJ1-2	CASSLRGGNYGYTF	TGCGCCAGCAGCTTGAGGGGGGGGAACTATGGCTACACCTTC
TRBV6-4	TRBD2	NA	TRBJ2-2	CASRCLAGSYTGELFF	TGTGCCAGCAGGTGTCTAGCGGGTTCGTACACCGGGGAGCTGTTTTTT
TRBV10-3	TRBD1	NA	TRBJ1-5	CAISETGVAQPQHF	TGTGCCATCAGTGAGACAGGGGTGGCTCAGCCCCAGCATTTT
TRBV30	TRBD1	NA	TRBJ1-1	CAWTRQGLGTEAFF	TGTGCCTGGACCCGACAGGGGCTAGGGACTGAAGCTTTCTTT